This entry is about one T cell receptor beta chain. Its antigen is unknown. This sample was taken from a study of T cell responses to AZD1222 COVID-19 vaccine. Findings of the study overall: Repertoires were obtained only post-peak T cell response.

This table comes from immunoSEQ multiplex PCR, and its TCRdb copy is limited to in-frame clones, with some not included. The data show 130,000 or so clones, around 84% seen once. This CDR3 is built from 16 residues. Germline V gene sequence: CDR1 SGHTS, CDR2 YDEGEE. Trimming took 0 bases from V and 3 from J; bases not matched to a gene: 7. This TCR derives from an adult in good health. The input for sequencing was peripheral blood, taken on day 0 of AZD1222 vaccination. The chain links TRBV5-8 to TRBJ1-1; TRBD1 matches at 8 bases. CDR3 protein: CASSLGTGSFYTEAFF. DNA for the CDR3: TGTGCCAGCAGCTTGGGGACAGGGTCTTTTTACACTGAAGCTTTCTTT.